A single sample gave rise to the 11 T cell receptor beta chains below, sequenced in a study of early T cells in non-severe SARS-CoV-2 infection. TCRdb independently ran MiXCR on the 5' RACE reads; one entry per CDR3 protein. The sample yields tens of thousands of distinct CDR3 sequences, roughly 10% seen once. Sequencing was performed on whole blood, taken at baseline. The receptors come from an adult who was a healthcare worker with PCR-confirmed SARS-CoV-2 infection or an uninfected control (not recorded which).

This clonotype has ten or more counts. CDR3 in DNA: TGCGCCAGCAGCCGGGCAGACGCAACTAATGAAAAACTGTTTTTT. This gives the protein CASSRADATNEKLFF. The chain recombines TRBV4-3 with TRBJ1-4; D is uncertain. The V gene lost 4 bases and the J gene lost 0 bases, with 9 bases spanning the gap. This CDR3 is 15 amino acids long. From germline, CDR1 is LGHNA and CDR2 YSLEER.

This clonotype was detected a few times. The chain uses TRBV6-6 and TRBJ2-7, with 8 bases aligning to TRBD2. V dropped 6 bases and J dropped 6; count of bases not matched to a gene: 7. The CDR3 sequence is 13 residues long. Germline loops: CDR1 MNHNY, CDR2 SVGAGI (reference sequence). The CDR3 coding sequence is TGTGCCAGCAGCCCCGGGACTAGGGGCGAGCAGTACTTC. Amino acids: CASSPGTRGEQYF.

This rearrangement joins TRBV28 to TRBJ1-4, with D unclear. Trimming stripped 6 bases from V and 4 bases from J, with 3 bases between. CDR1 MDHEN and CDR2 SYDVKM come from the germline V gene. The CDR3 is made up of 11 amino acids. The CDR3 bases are TGTGCCAGCAGGAGTAATGAAAAACTGTTTTTT. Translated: CASRSNEKLFF.

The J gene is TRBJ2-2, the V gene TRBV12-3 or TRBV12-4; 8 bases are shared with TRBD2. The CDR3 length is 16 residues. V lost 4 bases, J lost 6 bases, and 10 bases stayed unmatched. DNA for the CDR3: TGTGCCAGCAGTTCGGACACGGGACTAGAAGCCGGGGAGCTGTTTTTT. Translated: CASSSDTGLEAGELFF.

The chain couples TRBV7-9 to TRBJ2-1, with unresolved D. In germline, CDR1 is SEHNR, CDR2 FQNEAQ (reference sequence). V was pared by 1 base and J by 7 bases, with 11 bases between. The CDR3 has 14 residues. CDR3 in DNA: TGTGCCAGCAGCTTAGGTCTGGGTAGGAATGAGCAGTTCTTC. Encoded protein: CASSLGLGRNEQFF.

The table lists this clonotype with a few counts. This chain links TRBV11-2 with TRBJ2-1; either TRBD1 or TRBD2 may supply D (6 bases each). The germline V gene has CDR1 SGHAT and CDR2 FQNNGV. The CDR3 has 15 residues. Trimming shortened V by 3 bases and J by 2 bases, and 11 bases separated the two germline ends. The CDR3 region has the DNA TGTGCCAGCAGCTTTCGGGGGCCGACCTACAATGAGCAGTTCTTC. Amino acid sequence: CASSFRGPTYNEQFF.

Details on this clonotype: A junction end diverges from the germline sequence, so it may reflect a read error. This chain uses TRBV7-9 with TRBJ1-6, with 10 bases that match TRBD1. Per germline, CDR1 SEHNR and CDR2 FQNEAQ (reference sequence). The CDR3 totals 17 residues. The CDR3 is CASSPKDRGNYNSALHF. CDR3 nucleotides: TGTGCCAGCAGCCCGAAGGACAGGGGGAATTATAATTCAGCCCTCCACTTT.

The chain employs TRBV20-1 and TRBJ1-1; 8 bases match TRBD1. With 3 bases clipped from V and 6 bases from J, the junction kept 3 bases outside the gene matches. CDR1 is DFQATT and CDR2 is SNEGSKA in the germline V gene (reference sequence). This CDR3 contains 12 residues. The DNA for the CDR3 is TGCAGTGCTAGGGCAGGGGGCCCTGAAGCTTTCTTT. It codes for CSARAGGPEAFF.

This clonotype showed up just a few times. CDR3 residues: CASRTGTLYGYTF. CDR3 nucleotide sequence: TGTGCCAGCAGGACAGGGACCCTGTATGGCTACACCTTC. J is TRBJ1-2 and V is TRBV6-2 or TRBV6-3; 7 nucleotides align to TRBD1. Trimming removed 6 bases from V and 5 bases from J; junction bases left unmatched: 6. Germline V gene lookup returns CDR1 MNHEY and CDR2 SVGEGT. The CDR3 extends over 13 amino acids.

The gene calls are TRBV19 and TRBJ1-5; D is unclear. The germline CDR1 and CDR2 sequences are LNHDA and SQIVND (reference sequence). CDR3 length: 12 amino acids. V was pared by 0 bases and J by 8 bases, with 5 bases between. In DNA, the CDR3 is TGTGCCAGTAGTATAGAGGGGAAGCCCCAGCATTTT. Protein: CASSIEGKPQHF.

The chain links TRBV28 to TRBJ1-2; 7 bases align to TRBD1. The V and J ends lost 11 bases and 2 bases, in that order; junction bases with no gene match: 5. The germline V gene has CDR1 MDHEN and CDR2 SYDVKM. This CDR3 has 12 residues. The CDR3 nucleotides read TGTGCCGGGCAGGACAGGAACTATGGCTACACCTTC. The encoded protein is CAGQDRNYGYTF.